The sequence of this TCR beta chain was determined in a study of blood T cell repertoires in COVID-19. Study information: Acute-phase and convalescent COVID-19 samples originated in the United States, Italy and Spain. The analysed material was cDNA or gDNA that came from T cells, B-cell-depleted T cells, or PBMCs.

CDR3 size: 13 residues. Germline CDR1 and CDR2: LNHDA and SQIVND (reference sequence). Trimming shortened V by 5 bases and J by 3 bases, and 10 bases separated the two germline ends. The data were produced by immunoSEQ multiplex PCR, yet TCRdb's version contains in-frame clones alone and is incomplete. This table has 130,000 or so clones, about 86% appearing once. Sequenced sample: peripheral blood. The chain has TRBV19 and TRBJ1-1, with unresolved D. The TCR was taken from a woman between 45 and 65 years old with acute or convalescent COVID-19. CDR3 amino acids: CASSAVSDTEAFF. For the CDR3, the DNA is TGTGCCAGTAGTGCTGTGTCGGACACTGAAGCTTTCTTT.